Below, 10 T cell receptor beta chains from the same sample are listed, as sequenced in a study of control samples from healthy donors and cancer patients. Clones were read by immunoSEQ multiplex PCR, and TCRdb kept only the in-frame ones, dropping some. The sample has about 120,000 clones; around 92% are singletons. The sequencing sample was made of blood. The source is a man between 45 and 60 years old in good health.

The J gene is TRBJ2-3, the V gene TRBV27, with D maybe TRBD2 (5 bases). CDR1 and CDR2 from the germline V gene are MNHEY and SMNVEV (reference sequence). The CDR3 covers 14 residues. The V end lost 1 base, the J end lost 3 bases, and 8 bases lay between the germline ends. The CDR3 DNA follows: TGTGCCAGCAGTTTATTCCCGGGGACAGATACGCAGTATTTT. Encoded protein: CASSLFPGTDTQYF.

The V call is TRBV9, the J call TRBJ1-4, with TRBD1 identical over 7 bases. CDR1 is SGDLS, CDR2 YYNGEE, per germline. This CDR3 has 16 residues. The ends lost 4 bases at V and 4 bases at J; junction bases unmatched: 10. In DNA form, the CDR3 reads TGTGCCAGCAGCCCACAAGGGAGGGGGCTTAATGAAAAACTGTTTTTT. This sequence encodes CASSPQGRGLNEKLFF.

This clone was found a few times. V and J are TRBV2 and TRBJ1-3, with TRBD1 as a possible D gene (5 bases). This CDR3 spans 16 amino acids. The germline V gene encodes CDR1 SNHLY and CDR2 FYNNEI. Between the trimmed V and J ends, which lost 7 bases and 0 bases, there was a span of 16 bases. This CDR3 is CASTQDQGYSGNTIYF. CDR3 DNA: TGTGCCAGCACTCAGGATCAGGGATACTCTGGAAACACCATATATTTT.

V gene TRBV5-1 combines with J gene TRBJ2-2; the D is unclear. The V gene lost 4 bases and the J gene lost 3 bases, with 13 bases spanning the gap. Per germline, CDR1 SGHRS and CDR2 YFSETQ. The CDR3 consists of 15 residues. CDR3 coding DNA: TGCGCCAGCAGCCGCCTCGGTGCTGACACCGGGGAGCTGTTTTTT. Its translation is CASSRLGADTGELFF. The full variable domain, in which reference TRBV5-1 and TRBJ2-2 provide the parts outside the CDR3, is KAGVTQTPRYLIKTRGQQVTLSCSPISGHRSVSWYQQTPGQGLQFLFEYFSETQRNKGNFPGRFSGRQFSNSRSEMNVSTLELGDSALYLCASSRLGADTGELFFGEGSRLTVL.

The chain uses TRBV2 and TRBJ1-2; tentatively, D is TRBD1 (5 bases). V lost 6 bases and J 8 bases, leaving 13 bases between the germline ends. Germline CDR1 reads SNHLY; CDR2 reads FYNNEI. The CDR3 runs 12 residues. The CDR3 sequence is CASRDTEGGYTF. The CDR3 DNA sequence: TGTGCCAGCAGGGACACCGAGGGCGGCTACACCTTC.

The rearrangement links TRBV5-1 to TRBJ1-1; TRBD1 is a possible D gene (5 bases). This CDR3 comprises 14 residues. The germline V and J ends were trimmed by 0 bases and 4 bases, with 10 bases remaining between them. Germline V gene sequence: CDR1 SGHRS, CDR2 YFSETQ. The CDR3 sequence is CASSLDGGVTEAFF. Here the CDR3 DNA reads TGCGCCAGCAGCTTGGATGGGGGGGTCACTGAAGCTTTCTTT.

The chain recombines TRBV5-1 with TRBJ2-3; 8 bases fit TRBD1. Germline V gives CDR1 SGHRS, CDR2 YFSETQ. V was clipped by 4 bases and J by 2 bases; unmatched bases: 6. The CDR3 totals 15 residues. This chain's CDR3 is CASSPGQGNTDTQYF. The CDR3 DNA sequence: TGCGCCAGCAGCCCCGGACAGGGCAACACAGATACGCAGTATTTT.

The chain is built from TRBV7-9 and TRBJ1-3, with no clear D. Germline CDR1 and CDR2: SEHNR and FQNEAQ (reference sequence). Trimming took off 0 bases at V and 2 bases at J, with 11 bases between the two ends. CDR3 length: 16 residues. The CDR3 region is CASSLAMGRAGNTIYF. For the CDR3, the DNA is TGTGCCAGCAGCTTAGCAATGGGGAGAGCTGGAAACACCATATATTTT.

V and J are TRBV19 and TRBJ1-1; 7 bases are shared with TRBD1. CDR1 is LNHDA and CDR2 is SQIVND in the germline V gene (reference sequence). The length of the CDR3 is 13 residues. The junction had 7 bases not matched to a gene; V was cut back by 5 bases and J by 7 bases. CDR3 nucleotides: TGTGCCAGTAGTGACAGGGTCTCAGGTGAAGCTTTCTTT. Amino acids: CASSDRVSGEAFF.

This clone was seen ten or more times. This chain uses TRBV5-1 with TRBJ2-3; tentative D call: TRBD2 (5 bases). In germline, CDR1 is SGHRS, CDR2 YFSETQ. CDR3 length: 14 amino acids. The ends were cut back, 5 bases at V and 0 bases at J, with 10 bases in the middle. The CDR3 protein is CASREAASTDTQYF. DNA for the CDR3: TGCGCCAGCAGGGAAGCGGCTAGCACAGATACGCAGTATTTT.